This T cell receptor beta chain was captured in a study of shared clonotypes between healthy human individuals. Study as a whole: Each donor's CD8 memory used one plate, CD8 naive two, each CD4 subset three.

Germline V gene lookup returns CDR1 SQVTM and CDR2 ANQGSEA. CDR3 size: 11 residues. The V and J ends lost 7 bases and 3 bases respectively, with 10 bases between them. Study results and limitations: Collection of samples was limited to blood; tissue repertoires likely differ. Non-shared clonotypes were found to have lower generation probabilities than the clonotypes that were shared by all four of the sorted-subset donors.

As handled by the study authors: Junction-only sequences produced by ImmunoSEQ had no quality scores, so filtering differed. Only in-frame clones appear in the TCRdb table, and some are missing; sequencing was by immunoSEQ multiplex PCR. V and J calls and clone size come straight from that table; D and trimming were deduced from the DNA. Here the sample spans 1.5 million to 2.5 million clones, about 95% being singletons. This clone showed up just a few times. The antigen is undetermined. CD45RO negativity and positive selection for CCR7 defined naive CD8 cells, a population that excluded terminally differentiated effector memory CD45RA+ cells.

Specimen: naive CD8+ T cells sorted from blood. V usage is TRBV29-1 and J usage is TRBJ2-7, with D unresolved. The source is a man between 18 and 29 years old in good health. CDR3 in DNA: TGCAGCGCTGCACTCGACTACGAGCAGTACTTC. The encoded protein is CSAALDYEQYF.